This T cell receptor beta chain derives from a study of monozygotic twins with inflammatory bowel disease. Template switching incorporated UMIs with a 6-nucleotide sample barcode. Nested PCRs of approximately 16 and 10 cycles, two in total, were run on TCRalpha and TCRbeta cDNA. Reprocessing the 5' RACE reads, TCRdb reports a single entry for every CDR3 protein and omits DNA. The sample has around 150,000 distinct CDR3 sequences. Germline CDR1 and CDR2: SGHNT and YYREEE (reference sequence). The CDR3 length is 18 residues. The chain carries TRBV5-4 and TRBJ2-3; TCRdb proposes TRBD1, but this gene call is untestable without DNA. This TCR came from a human donor with ulcerative colitis or Crohn's disease, or a healthy co-twin of an affected twin (not recorded which). Sequencing used blood. CDR3 sequence: CASSLGGASTPYTDTQYF.